What follows are 12 T cell receptor beta chains derived from one specimen sequenced in a study of follicular helper T cells after annual influenza vaccination. The assay was immunoSEQ multiplex PCR, and TCRdb's table has in-frame clones only and misses some. The sample records about 470 clones, 65% to 85% being singletons. Described time point: 2014-2015 season, pre-vaccination. This specimen was CXCR5+ CD38+ circulating T follicular helper cells from blood, taken on the day of influenza vaccination. Subset defined: circulating Tfh, non-naive CD4+CXCR5+PD-1+ (ICOS+CD38+ or ICOS-CD38-). These receptor sequences come from an adult who received the influenza vaccine.

The chain has TRBV2 and TRBJ2-1; D may be TRBD1 (7 bases). The CDR3 spans 15 residues. The V gene lost 8 bases and the J gene lost 2 bases, with 16 bases spanning the gap. The germline V gene encodes CDR1 SNHLY and CDR2 FYNNEI. For the CDR3, the DNA is TGTGCCAGCTTAGGAGGGGGCGCGGCCTACAATGAGCAGTTCTTC. This encodes CASLGGGAAYNEQFF.

This clone appeared a single time. The chain uses TRBV11-2 and TRBJ2-2; D is perhaps TRBD1 (5 bases). V was trimmed by 8 bases and J by 5 bases, leaving 9 bases between them. This CDR3 has 12 residues. CDR1 SGHAT and CDR2 FQNNGV come from the germline V gene. The CDR3 sequence is CASGRATGELFF. In DNA form, the CDR3 reads TGTGCCAGCGGCAGGGCGACCGGGGAGCTGTTTTTT.

This clone was counted only a few times. This chain joins TRBV27 and TRBJ2-7; TRBD1 aligns across 9 bases. Germline-derived CDR1 and CDR2 are MNHEY and SMNVEV (reference sequence). This CDR3 is built from 13 residues. V trimming: 4 bases; J trimming: 6 bases; junction bases outside the gene matches: 4. The CDR3 DNA reads as TGTGCCAGCAGTTCGGACAGGGGTGGCGAGCAGTACTTC. It translates to CASSSDRGGEQYF.

The chain combines TRBV6-6 with TRBJ1-5, with 7 bases fitting TRBD1. The V gene's germline CDR1 is MNHNY and CDR2 SVGAGI (reference sequence). The CDR3 is made up of 15 amino acids. J was trimmed by 2 bases and V by 2 bases; bases with no gene match: 3. The CDR3 loop reads CASSYSQGGNQPQHF. The CDR3 nucleotides read TGTGCCAGCAGTTACAGCCAGGGGGGCAATCAGCCCCAGCATTTT.

The chain is built from TRBV28 and TRBJ2-1, with TRBD2 matching 9 bases. The CDR3 covers 14 residues. Germline trimming cut 10 bases from V and 8 bases from J; bases unmatched to any gene: 12. Germline V gives CDR1 MDHEN, CDR2 SYDVKM. CDR3 sequence (DNA): TGTGCCACCCTAGCGGGGCCCCGGGGGGATGAGCAGTTCTTC. Residues: CATLAGPRGDEQFF.

The chain employs TRBV2 and TRBJ1-1; no clear D gene. V shed 4 bases and J shed 7 bases, with 7 bases lying between them. Germline V gene sequence: CDR1 SNHLY, CDR2 FYNNEI. The CDR3 totals 11 residues. CDR3 loop: CASSGAVEAFF. The CDR3, as DNA: TGTGCCAGCAGTGGGGCGGTTGAAGCTTTCTTT. Full variable domain (rest looked up from reference TRBV2 and TRBJ1-1): EPEVTQTPSHQVTQMGQEVILRCVPISNHLYFYWYRQILGQKVEFLVSFYNNEISEKSEIFDDQFSVERPDGSNFTLKIRSTKLEDSAMYFCASSGAVEAFFGQGTRLTVV.

The V gene is TRBV10-2, the J gene TRBJ1-5; possible D gene TRBD1, 5 bases. Germline V gene lookup returns CDR1 WSHSY and CDR2 SAAADI. This CDR3 contains 15 residues. The V end lost 6 bases, the J end lost 5 bases, and 17 bases lay between the germline ends. The CDR3 is CASRLNQGEDQPQHF. The CDR3 DNA sequence: TGCGCCAGCAGGTTGAATCAGGGAGAGGATCAGCCCCAGCATTTT.

This rearrangement joins TRBV10-1 to TRBJ2-3, with TRBD1 matching over 7 bases. The length of the CDR3 is 15 residues. The germline gives CDR1 WNHNN, CDR2 SYGVQD (reference sequence). Germline trimming cut 4 bases from V and 4 bases from J; bases unmatched to any gene: 8. CDR3 in amino acids: CASSVVGGAADTQYF. The CDR3 region has the DNA TGCGCCAGCAGTGTAGTAGGGGGCGCGGCAGATACGCAGTATTTT.

V is TRBV29-1 and J is TRBJ2-5; D gene unclear. This CDR3 is built from 10 residues. Germline CDR1 reads SQVTM; CDR2 reads ANQGSEA. The ends were cut back, 6 bases at V and 3 bases at J, with 5 bases in the middle. The CDR3, as DNA: TGCAGCGTGGGGAAAGAGACCCAGTACTTC. As protein: CSVGKETQYF. Full variable domain (rest looked up from reference TRBV29-1 and TRBJ2-5): SAVISQKPSRDICQRGTSLTIQCQVDSQVTMMFWYRQQPGQSLTLIATANQGSEATYESGFVIDKFPISRPNLTFSTLTVSNMSPEDSSIYLCSVGKETQYFGPGTRLLVL.

A single count supports this clone. The chain joins TRBV7-2 to TRBJ1-6; D gene ambiguous. Germline V CDR1 and CDR2: SGHTA, FQGNSA. The CDR3 runs to 17 residues. With 1 base removed from V and 0 bases from J, the gap between germline ends came to 10 bases. The DNA of the CDR3 is TGTGCCAGCAGCTTAGTAGGAGGAACCTCCTATAATTCACCCCTCCACTTT. Residues: CASSLVGGTSYNSPLHF.

This clone was counted a single time. The rearrangement uses TRBV7-9 and TRBJ1-3; maybe TRBD1 (5 bases). The CDR3 consists of 15 residues. Germline V lookup: CDR1 SEHNR, CDR2 FQNEAQ (reference sequence). V was clipped by 5 bases and J by 0 bases, with 11 bases between them. DNA for the CDR3: TGTGCCAGCAGCATACCACAGGTCTCTGGAAACACCATATATTTT. Its protein product is CASSIPQVSGNTIYF.

The chain uses TRBV7-2 and TRBJ1-1, with a tentative D call TRBD1 (5 bases). V was trimmed by 5 bases and J by 4 bases, leaving 11 bases between them. From germline, CDR1 is SGHTA and CDR2 FQGNSA. The CDR3 runs to 13 residues. CDR3 protein: CASSKGGGTEAFF. The CDR3 nucleotides are TGTGCCAGCAGCAAGGGTGGGGGCACTGAAGCTTTCTTT. Full variable domain (outside the CDR3, taken from reference TRBV7-2 and TRBJ1-1): GAGVSQSPSNKVTEKGKDVELRCDPISGHTALYWYRQSLGQGLEFLIYFQGNSAPDKSGLPSDRFSAERTGGSVSTLTIQRTQQEDSAVYLCASSKGGGTEAFFGQGTRLTVV.